These T cell receptor beta chains were read from a single sample in a study of PD-1 blockade in classical Hodgkin lymphoma. Here immunoSEQ multiplex PCR was the method, and the copy in TCRdb shows in-frame clones only, minus some. Of about 30,000 clones detected, about 81% appear once; the ten largest clones hold about 18%. The sample consisted of peripheral blood mononuclear cells (PBMCs), taken before the fourth cycle of nivolumab. The receptors were gathered from a human donor with classical Hodgkin lymphoma. CDR3s include the opening cysteine and the closing phenylalanine or tryptophan. Fields, in order: clone size, V gene, J gene, D gene, CDR3 DNA, CDR3 protein. A D gene is named only where the DNA matches it firmly. Clone size is not always given. Where it is, it says once, few, many or a class for expanded clones.

clone_size: few
v_call: TRBV9
j_call: TRBJ2-7
d_call: -
cdr3_nt: TGTGCCAGCAGCGCACAATTAGGAAACTACGAGCAGTACTTC
cdr3_aa: CASSAQLGNYEQYF

clone_size: -
v_call: TRBV11-3
j_call: TRBJ2-1
d_call: -
cdr3_nt: TGTGCCAGCAGACCGGACACCACGAACCACAATGAGCAGTTCTTC
cdr3_aa: CASRPDTTNHNEQFF

clone_size: -
v_call: TRBV11-2
j_call: TRBJ2-3
d_call: -
cdr3_nt: TGTGCCAGCAGCTTATCGGGACCCGGCACAGATACGCAGTATTTT
cdr3_aa: CASSLSGPGTDTQYF

clone_size: -
v_call: TRBV19
j_call: TRBJ1-1
d_call: TRBD1
cdr3_nt: TGTGCCAGCAACAGGGGGCCCTGGGCTGAAGCTTTCTTT
cdr3_aa: CASNRGPWAEAFF

clone_size: few
v_call: TRBV28
j_call: TRBJ1-3
d_call: TRBD1
cdr3_nt: TGTGCCAGCAGACCCGGGACAGGGGTTCTTTTTGGAAACACCATATATTTT
cdr3_aa: CASRPGTGVLFGNTIYF

clone_size: -
v_call: TRBV6-1
j_call: TRBJ1-1
d_call: -
cdr3_nt: TGTGCCAGCAGCTTATACCCGAACACTGAAGCTTTCTTT
cdr3_aa: CASSLYPNTEAFF

clone_size: -
v_call: TRBV7-2
j_call: TRBJ2-7
d_call: -
cdr3_nt: TGTGCCAGCAGCCCCTTGCGCGAGCAGTACTTC
cdr3_aa: CASSPLREQYF

clone_size: few
v_call: TRBV28
j_call: TRBJ1-1
d_call: -
cdr3_nt: TGTGCCAGCAGCCTTGGCACTGAAGCTTTCTTT
cdr3_aa: CASSLGTEAFF

clone_size: -
v_call: TRBV21-1
j_call: TRBJ2-3
d_call: -
cdr3_nt: TGTGCCAGCAGCAAAGTAACAGATACGCAGTATTTT
cdr3_aa: CASSKVTDTQYF

clone_size: -
v_call: TRBV4-1
j_call: TRBJ2-5
d_call: TRBD2
cdr3_nt: TGCGCCAGCAGCCCCCTCGGGGCGGGGGGAGTTGAGACCCAGTACTTC
cdr3_aa: CASSPLGAGGVETQYF

clone_size: -
v_call: TRBV10-3
j_call: TRBJ1-1
d_call: TRBD1
cdr3_nt: TGTGCCATCAGTGAGTCTCTACCACAGGGGGCGGAAGCTTTCTTT
cdr3_aa: CAISESLPQGAEAFF

clone_size: few
v_call: TRBV18
j_call: TRBJ1-2
d_call: -
cdr3_nt: TGTGCCAGCTCACCGGTCACTGACTATGGCTACACCTTC
cdr3_aa: CASSPVTDYGYTF

clone_size: -
v_call: TRBV6-6
j_call: TRBJ1-3
d_call: -
cdr3_nt: TGTGCCAGCAGTTACCGTACGGTCTCTGGAAACACCATATATTTT
cdr3_aa: CASSYRTVSGNTIYF

clone_size: -
v_call: TRBV28
j_call: TRBJ1-3
d_call: -
cdr3_nt: TGTGCCAGCAGTGCGCTCGCCGAGTGGGGAAACACCATATATTTT
cdr3_aa: CASSALAEWGNTIYF

clone_size: few
v_call: TRBV7-9
j_call: TRBJ1-1
d_call: -
cdr3_nt: TGTGCCAGCAGCTGGGGACGAGGCACTGAAGCTTTCTTT
cdr3_aa: CASSWGRGTEAFF

clone_size: few
v_call: TRBV19
j_call: TRBJ1-4
d_call: -
cdr3_nt: TGTGCCAGTAGTAATCAATGGGGTTCTAATGAAAAACTGTTTTTT
cdr3_aa: CASSNQWGSNEKLFF

clone_size: -
v_call: TRBV15
j_call: TRBJ1-1
d_call: -
cdr3_nt: TGTGCCACCAGCCCCCTGGTTGGCACTGAAGCTTTCTTT
cdr3_aa: CATSPLVGTEAFF

clone_size: -
v_call: TRBV28
j_call: TRBJ2-3
d_call: -
cdr3_nt: TGTGCCAGCAGGAACCCCGCAGGTACGCAGTATTTT
cdr3_aa: CASRNPAGTQYF

clone_size: -
v_call: TRBV5-6
j_call: TRBJ1-4
d_call: -
cdr3_nt: TGTGCCAGCAGCCCAACCACAGGAGCAACTAATGAAAAACTGTTTTTT
cdr3_aa: CASSPTTGATNEKLFF

clone_size: once
v_call: TRBV11-2
j_call: TRBJ2-5
d_call: TRBD1
cdr3_nt: TGTGCCAGCCGACAGGGGAGGGAGACCCAGTACTTC
cdr3_aa: CASRQGRETQYF

clone_size: -
v_call: TRBV11-3
j_call: TRBJ1-3
d_call: -
cdr3_nt: TGTGCCAGCAGCTTACAGGGCCCCGGAAACACCATATATTTT
cdr3_aa: CASSLQGPGNTIYF

clone_size: -
v_call: TRBV7-9
j_call: TRBJ2-7
d_call: -
cdr3_nt: TGTGCCAGCAGCTTCCCTGGGTCGGTCGAGCAGTACTTC
cdr3_aa: CASSFPGSVEQYF